The text below deals with one TCR beta chain. The sample belongs to a study of CD8 T cells in ankylosing spondylitis. A single record per CDR3 protein comes from TCRdb applying MiXCR to the 5' RACE reads. In the table there are about 340,000 distinct CDR3 sequences, 20% of which are singletons. Sequencing input: blood, either unsorted or a sorted T cell fraction (not recorded which). The TCR comes from a male donor with ankylosing spondylitis or in good health (not recorded which).

CDR3 in amino acids: CASSQEGLAGGHTDTQYF. CDR3 in DNA: TGTGCCAGCAGCCAAGAAGGGTTAGCGGGGGGGCACACAGATACGCAGTATTTT. The V and J genes are TRBV3-1 and TRBJ2-3, with 11 bases that match TRBD2. The germline gives CDR1 LGHDT, CDR2 YNNKEL (reference sequence). This CDR3 spans 18 amino acids. V gave up 0 bases and J gave up 2 bases; unmatched junction bases: 7.